The 30 T cell receptor beta chains below come from one sample, sequenced in a study of blood T cell repertoires in COVID-19. Measured with immunoSEQ multiplex PCR; TCRdb has only the in-frame clones, and not every one. The data contain over 200,000 clones, approximately 87% of them singletons. Sequences were obtained from PBMCs or T cells enriched from blood (not recorded which). These receptor sequences come from a woman between 45 and 65 years old in a cohort exposed to, infected with or recovered from COVID-19 (not recorded which).

The rearrangement joins TRBV28 to TRBJ1-6; a weak D match, TRBD1 (5 bases). The germline V gene encodes CDR1 MDHEN and CDR2 SYDVKM. Trimming shortened V by 3 bases and J by 1 base, and 7 bases separated the two germline ends. CDR3 length: 15 residues. CDR3 residues: CASSLDTSYNSPLHF. DNA for the CDR3: TGTGCCAGCAGTTTGGACACATCCTATAATTCACCCCTCCACTTT.

The chain recombines TRBV30 with TRBJ1-2; 9 bases map to TRBD1. Germline trimming cut 0 bases from V and 8 bases from J; bases unmatched to any gene: 16. Germline values: CDR1 GTSNPN, CDR2 SVGIG (reference sequence). The CDR3 consists of 17 residues. The CDR3 loop reads CAWSVRGGTGSVKGYTF. The CDR3 bases are TGTGCCTGGAGTGTACGAGGGGGGACAGGGAGTGTAAAAGGCTACACCTTC.

The V call is TRBV4-3, the J call TRBJ1-2; 8 bases match TRBD1. V lost 0 bases and J lost 4; bases outside the gene matches: 1. This CDR3 comprises 14 residues. Germline loops: CDR1 LGHNA, CDR2 YSLEER. DNA of the CDR3: TGCGCCAGCAGCCAAGAGACAGGGGCCTATGGCTACACCTTC. It encodes CASSQETGAYGYTF.

The rearrangement links TRBV20-1 to TRBJ1-2; D call uncertain. V lost 5 bases to trimming and J lost 7 bases, with 11 bases between them. This CDR3 contains 11 residues. Germline V gene sequence: CDR1 DFQATT, CDR2 SNEGSKA (reference sequence). CDR3 in DNA: TGCAGTGCTGAAGCTGGTCTTGGCTACACCTTC. This encodes CSAEAGLGYTF.

This chain joins TRBV3-1 (or the pseudogene TRBV3-2) and TRBJ2-7, with 8 bases matching TRBD2. CDR1 and CDR2 from the germline V gene are LGHDT and YNNKEL (reference sequence). CDR3 size: 14 residues. V gave up 1 base and J gave up 6 bases; unmatched junction bases: 5. CDR3 nucleotides: TGTGCCAGCAGCCAAGGCCGCGGGGGGCGCGAGCAGTACTTC. It specifies CASSQGRGGREQYF.

J is TRBJ2-5 and V is TRBV5-4; 8 bases fit TRBD1. The trim removed 3 bases at V and 5 bases at J, leaving 9 bases unmatched. The CDR3 has 15 amino acids. From germline, CDR1 is SGHNT and CDR2 YYREEE (reference sequence). The CDR3 sequence: CASSWETGVRETQYF. CDR3 nucleotides: TGTGCCAGCAGCTGGGAGACAGGGGTGAGGGAGACCCAGTACTTC.

The chain couples TRBV4-3 to TRBJ1-1; 7 nucleotides align to TRBD1. The V segment lost 5 bases and the J segment 0 bases; nucleotides outside the gene matches: 9. Germline lookup yields CDR1 LGHNA and CDR2 YSLEER. This CDR3 is built from 16 residues. CDR3 bases: TGCGCCAGCAGCGAAAGACAGGGAAGTATGAACACTGAAGCTTTCTTT. Translation: CASSERQGSMNTEAFF.

This chain connects TRBV19 to TRBJ1-2; TRBD1 matches at 7 bases. Trimming removed 6 bases from V and 4 bases from J; junction bases left unmatched: 5. The CDR3 has 13 residues. Germline V gives CDR1 LNHDA, CDR2 SQIVND (reference sequence). The CDR3 loop is CASSPTGSYGYTF. DNA for the CDR3: TGTGCCAGTAGCCCGACAGGGTCCTATGGCTACACCTTC.

The chain links TRBV2 to TRBJ2-2; TRBD1 aligns across 9 bases. Germline trimming cut 9 bases from V and 0 bases from J; bases unmatched to any gene: 2. Germline lookup yields CDR1 SNHLY and CDR2 FYNNEI. This CDR3 region has 14 residues. The CDR3 protein is CARRQGANTGELFF. In nucleotides, the CDR3 is TGTGCCAGGAGACAGGGGGCGAACACCGGGGAGCTGTTTTTT.

The chain is built from TRBV3-1 (or the pseudogene TRBV3-2) and TRBJ1-1, with 8 bases lining up with TRBD1. CDR3 size: 14 residues. V was pared by 2 bases and J by 3 bases, with 2 bases of the junction left unmatched. Germline V gene data show CDR1 as LGHDT and CDR2 as YNNKEL (reference sequence). The CDR3 DNA sequence: TGTGCCAGCAGCCAATCCAGGGGGCACACTGAAGCTTTCTTT. Protein product: CASSQSRGHTEAFF.

The rearrangement joins TRBV5-4 to TRBJ2-3, with 12 bases fitting TRBD2. The CDR3 spans 15 residues. Trimming at V came to 2 bases and at J to 6 bases, leaving 4 bases not matched to a gene. Looked up from germline, CDR1 is SGHNT and CDR2 is YYREEE (reference sequence). The CDR3 nucleotides are TGTGCCAGCAGCTTCACTAGCGGGGGGCCTGATACGCAGTATTTT. It specifies CASSFTSGGPDTQYF.

This clone has only one observation. The chain uses TRBV18 and TRBJ2-4; 14 positions match TRBD2. Germline assignment: CDR1 KGHSH and CDR2 LQKENI. CDR3 length: 19 amino acids. With V trimmed by 3 bases and J by 0 bases, 7 bases remained unmatched. CDR3: CASSPPGLAGAIAKNIQYF. CDR3 bases: TGTGCCAGCTCACCCCCGGGACTAGCGGGGGCCATAGCCAAAAACATTCAGTACTTC.

CDR3 residues: CASSFNPGQGAGYTF. The DNA for the CDR3 is TGTGCCAGCAGCTTTAATCCGGGACAGGGTGCCGGCTACACCTTC. This rearrangement joins TRBV7-9 to TRBJ1-2; 9 bases are a match to TRBD1. This CDR3 region has 15 residues. V dropped 3 bases and J dropped 8; count of bases not matched to a gene: 10. CDR1 and CDR2 (germline): SEHNR, FQNEAQ (reference sequence).

The chain has TRBV11-3 and TRBJ2-7, with 11 positions matching TRBD1. J gave up 3 bases and V 5 bases, and 6 bases lay outside the gene matches. This CDR3 is built from 15 residues. Germline loops: CDR1 SGHNT, CDR2 YENEEA. The CDR3 reads CASSQVGTGGYEQYF. The CDR3, as DNA: TGTGCCAGCAGCCAAGTCGGGACAGGGGGCTACGAGCAGTACTTC.

The rearrangement uses TRBV11-2 and TRBJ1-6, with D perhaps matching TRBD1 (6 bases). Germline CDR1 SGHAT, CDR2 FQNNGV. This CDR3 has 14 amino acids. V lost 3 bases, J lost 9 bases, and 12 bases lay in between. CDR3 residues: CASSLDRTSSPLHF. CDR3 nucleotides: TGTGCCAGCAGCTTGGACAGAACAAGTTCACCCCTCCACTTT.

This clone showed up just once. The chain uses TRBV5-6 and TRBJ2-5, with a weak D call TRBD2 (6 bases). Looked up from germline, CDR1 is SGHDT and CDR2 is YYEEEE. This CDR3 comprises 13 residues. Deletions cut 4 bases from V and 6 bases from J, with 13 bases between. CDR3 amino acids: CASSPWEAQTQYF. The CDR3 nucleotides read TGTGCCAGCAGCCCTTGGGAGGCTCAGACCCAGTACTTC.

In this sample, this clone turned up once. V usage is TRBV12-5 and J usage is TRBJ2-7, with unresolved D. CDR1 and CDR2 (germline): LGHNT, FRNRAP. Between the trimmed V and J ends, which lost 1 base and 6 bases, there was a span of 10 bases. The CDR3 loop spans 13 amino acids. The CDR3 spells CASGLDLSSEQYF. In DNA form, the CDR3 reads TGTGCTAGTGGTTTGGACCTTAGTTCCGAGCAGTACTTC.

This CDR3 is CASSSPTGLKDTQYF. The CDR3 nucleotides are TGTGCCAGCAGTTCACCGACAGGGCTAAAAGATACGCAGTATTTT. This chain links TRBV2 with TRBJ2-3; TRBD1 matches 7 bases. The CDR3 is 15 amino acids. V gave up 5 bases and J gave up 5 bases; unmatched junction bases: 10. The V gene's germline CDR1 is SNHLY and CDR2 FYNNEI.

This chain joins TRBV30 and TRBJ2-7; D not resolved. CDR1 is GTSNPN and CDR2 is SVGIG in the germline V gene (reference sequence). V lost 3 bases and J 1 base, leaving 7 bases between the germline ends. The CDR3 sequence is 12 residues long. CDR3 nucleotide sequence: TGTGCCTGGAGCCCGTTGTCCTACGAGCAGTACTTC. Translated, it gives CAWSPLSYEQYF.

This clone was picked up one time. This sequence joins TRBV2 and TRBJ1-6, with D possibly matching TRBD1 (5 bases). Germline CDR1 SNHLY, CDR2 FYNNEI. Trimming took 4 bases from V and 8 from J, leaving 12 bases between them. The CDR3 length is 14 residues. The CDR3 protein is CASSAGYSDSPLHF. Here the CDR3 DNA reads TGTGCCAGCAGTGCAGGGTATTCTGATTCACCCCTCCACTTT.

The genes are TRBV9 and TRBJ2-5; D gene unclear. CDR3 length equals 14 residues. The V end lost 0 bases, the J end lost 5 bases, and 11 bases lay between the germline ends. CDR1 and CDR2 (germline): SGDLS, YYNGEE. The CDR3 DNA follows: TGTGCCAGCAGCGTAGATTATAGCACGGAGACCCAGTACTTC. Its translation is CASSVDYSTETQYF.

The V and J genes are TRBV5-1 and TRBJ2-1; possibly TRBD2 for D (5 bases). The CDR3 runs 14 residues. The germline gives CDR1 SGHRS, CDR2 YFSETQ. V gave up 0 bases and J gave up 10 bases, with 14 bases separating them. The CDR3 DNA is TGCGCCAGCAGCTTGGCTCCCGGGGTCGAGGAGCAGTTCTTC. It codes for CASSLAPGVEEQFF.

This chain uses TRBV5-1 with TRBJ2-7; 9 positions match TRBD1. Germline V lookup: CDR1 SGHRS, CDR2 YFSETQ. The CDR3 contains 13 residues. Unmatched junction bases numbered 5, after V lost 4 bases and J lost 6 bases. This chain's CDR3 is CASSRTGEAEQYF. CDR3 nucleotides: TGCGCCAGCAGCCGGACAGGGGAGGCCGAGCAGTACTTC. Looking up the rest from reference TRBV5-1 and TRBJ2-7 gives the full variable domain: KAGVTQTPRYLIKTRGQQVTLSCSPISGHRSVSWYQQTPGQGLQFLFEYFSETQRNKGNFPGRFSGRQFSNSRSEMNVSTLELGDSALYLCASSRTGEAEQYFGPGTRLTVT.

CDR3 region: CASSRRQGNRDEQYF. Here the CDR3 DNA reads TGTGCCAGCAGCAGACGCCAGGGAAACCGGGACGAGCAGTACTTC. The chain uses TRBV7-6 and TRBJ2-7; D is perhaps TRBD1 (5 bases). Trimming shortened V by 5 bases and J by 5 bases, and 19 bases separated the two germline ends. This CDR3 is 15 amino acids long. CDR1 is SGHVS and CDR2 is FNYEAQ in the germline V gene. The full variable domain, its missing parts supplied by reference TRBV7-6 and TRBJ2-7, is GAGVSQSPRYKVTKRGQDVALRCDPISGHVSLYWYRQALGQGPEFLTYFNYEAQQDKSGLPNDRFSAERPEGSISTLTIQRTEQRDSAMYRCASSRRQGNRDEQYFGPGTRLTVT.

CDR3 loop: CASRLAGFCFTEQYF. The DNA for the CDR3 is TGTGCCAGCAGACTAGCGGGCTTTTGCTTTACCGAGCAGTACTTC. The chain employs TRBV24-1 and TRBJ2-7; 10 positions match TRBD2. The CDR3 consists of 15 residues. Losses at the gene ends were 11 bases for V and 6 bases for J; bases not matched to a gene: 15. Germline V gene data show CDR1 as KGHDR and CDR2 as SFDVKD.

The chain couples TRBV7-3 to TRBJ2-3; 7 nucleotides agree with TRBD1. This CDR3 comprises 14 residues. The junction had 2 bases not matched to a gene; V was cut back by 3 bases and J by 2 bases. Germline assignment: CDR1 SGHTA and CDR2 FQGTGA. CDR3 in DNA: TGTGCCAGCAGCTTCACAGGGGCCACAGATACGCAGTATTTT. It encodes CASSFTGATDTQYF. Together with reference TRBV7-3 and TRBJ2-3, the CDR3 gives the full variable domain: GAGVSQTPSNKVTEKGKYVELRCDPISGHTALYWYRQSLGQGPEFLIYFQGTGAADDSGLPNDRFFAVRPEGSVSTLKIQRTERGDSAVYLCASSFTGATDTQYFGPGTRLTVL.

V and J are TRBV11-3 and TRBJ1-1; the match to TRBD1 covers 7 bases. Trimming at V came to 5 bases and at J to 1 base, leaving 1 base not matched to a gene. The CDR3 is 13 amino acids. CDR1 is SGHNT and CDR2 is YENEEA in the germline V gene. In DNA form, the CDR3 reads TGTGCCAGCAGCAGGGGGCAGAACACTGAAGCTTTCTTT. Its translation is CASSRGQNTEAFF.

The rearrangement joins TRBV29-1 to TRBJ1-2; D unresolved. Trimming removed 5 bases from V and 0 bases from J, with 7 bases in between. The length of the CDR3 is 12 residues. Per germline, CDR1 SQVTM and CDR2 ANQGSEA. Written as DNA, the CDR3 is TGCAGCGTTACCGGAGCTAACTATGGCTACACCTTC. It translates to CSVTGANYGYTF.

The genes are TRBV19 and TRBJ1-4, with 8 bases matching TRBD1. The V gene end was trimmed by 6 bases and the J gene end by 3 bases; junction bases not matched to a gene: 6. Germline V lookup: CDR1 LNHDA, CDR2 SQIVND (reference sequence). This CDR3 comprises 15 residues. In nucleotides, the CDR3 is TGTGCCAGTAGGCAGGGGGCGCATTCTAATGAAAAACTGTTTTTT. This codes for CASRQGAHSNEKLFF.

The chain joins TRBV6-5 to TRBJ1-3; D unresolved. The germline gives CDR1 MNHEY, CDR2 SVGAGI. Between the trimmed V and J ends, which lost 0 bases and 0 bases, there was a span of 9 bases. This CDR3 has 16 residues. The CDR3 nucleotides are TGTGCCAGCAGTTACTCTTCGGGATACTCTGGAAACACCATATATTTT. Protein product: CASSYSSGYSGNTIYF.